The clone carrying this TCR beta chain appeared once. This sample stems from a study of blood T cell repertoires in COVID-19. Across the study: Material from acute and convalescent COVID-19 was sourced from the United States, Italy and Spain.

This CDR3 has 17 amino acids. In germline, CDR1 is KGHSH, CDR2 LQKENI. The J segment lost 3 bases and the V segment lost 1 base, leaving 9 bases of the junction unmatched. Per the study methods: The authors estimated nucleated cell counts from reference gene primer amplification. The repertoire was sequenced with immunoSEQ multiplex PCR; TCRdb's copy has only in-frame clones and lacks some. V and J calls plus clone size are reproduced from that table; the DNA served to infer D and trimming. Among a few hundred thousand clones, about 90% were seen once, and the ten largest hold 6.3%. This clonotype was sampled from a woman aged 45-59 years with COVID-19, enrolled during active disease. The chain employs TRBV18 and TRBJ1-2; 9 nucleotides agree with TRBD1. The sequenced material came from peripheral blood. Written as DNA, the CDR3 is TGTGCCAGCTCACCACTGGGTCTACAGGGGGCAGACTATGGCTACACCTTC. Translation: CASSPLGLQGADYGYTF.